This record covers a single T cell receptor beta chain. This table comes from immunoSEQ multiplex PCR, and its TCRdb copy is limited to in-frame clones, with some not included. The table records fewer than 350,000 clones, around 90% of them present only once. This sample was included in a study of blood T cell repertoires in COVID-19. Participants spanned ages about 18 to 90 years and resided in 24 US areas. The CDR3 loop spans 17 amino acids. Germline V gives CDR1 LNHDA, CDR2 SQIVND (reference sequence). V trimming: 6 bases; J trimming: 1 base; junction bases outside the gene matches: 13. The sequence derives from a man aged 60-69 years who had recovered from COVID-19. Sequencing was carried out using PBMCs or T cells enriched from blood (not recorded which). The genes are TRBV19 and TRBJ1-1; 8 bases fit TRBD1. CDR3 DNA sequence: TGTGCCAGTAGATCCACCGGGACAGGTAGTGGGAACACTGAAGCTTTCTTT. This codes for CASRSTGTGSGNTEAFF.